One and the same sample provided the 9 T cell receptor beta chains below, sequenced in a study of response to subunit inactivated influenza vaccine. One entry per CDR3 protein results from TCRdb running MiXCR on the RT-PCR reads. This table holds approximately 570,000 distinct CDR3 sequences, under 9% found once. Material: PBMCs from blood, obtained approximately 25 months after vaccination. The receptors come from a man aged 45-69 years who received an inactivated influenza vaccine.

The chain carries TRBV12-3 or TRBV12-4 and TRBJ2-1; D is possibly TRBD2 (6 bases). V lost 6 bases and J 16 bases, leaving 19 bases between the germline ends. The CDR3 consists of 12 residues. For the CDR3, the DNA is TGTGCCAGCAGGCCCGGGACTGGATTATCATTCTTC. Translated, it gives CASRPGTGLSFF.

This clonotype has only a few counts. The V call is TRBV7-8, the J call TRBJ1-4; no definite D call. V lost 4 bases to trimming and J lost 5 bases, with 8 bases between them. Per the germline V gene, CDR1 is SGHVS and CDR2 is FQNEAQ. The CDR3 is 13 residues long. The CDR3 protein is CASSSRMNEKLFF. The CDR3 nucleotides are TGTGCCAGCAGCTCCCGAATGAATGAAAAACTGTTTTTT.

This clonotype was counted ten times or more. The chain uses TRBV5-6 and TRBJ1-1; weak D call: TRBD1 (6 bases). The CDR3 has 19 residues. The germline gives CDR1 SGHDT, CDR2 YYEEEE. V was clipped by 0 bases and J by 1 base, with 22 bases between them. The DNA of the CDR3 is TGTGCCAGCAGCTTGGCTTCGGGCAGGAGGGGGGGAGAGAACACTGAAGCTTTCTTT. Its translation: CASSLASGRRGGENTEAFF.

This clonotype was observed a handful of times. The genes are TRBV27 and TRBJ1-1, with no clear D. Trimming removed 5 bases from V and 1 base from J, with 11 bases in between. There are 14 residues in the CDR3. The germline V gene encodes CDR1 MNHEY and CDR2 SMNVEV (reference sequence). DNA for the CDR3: TGTGCCAGCAGTCTCCGATGGGGGAACACTGAAGCTTTCTTT. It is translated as CASSLRWGNTEAFF.

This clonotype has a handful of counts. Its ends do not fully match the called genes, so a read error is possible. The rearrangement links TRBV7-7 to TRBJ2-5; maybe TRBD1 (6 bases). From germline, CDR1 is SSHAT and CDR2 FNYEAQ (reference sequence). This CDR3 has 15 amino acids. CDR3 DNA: TGTGCTAGCAGCTTAGGGTGGGGGCCCCAAGAGACCCAGTACTTC. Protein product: CASSLGWGPQETQYF.

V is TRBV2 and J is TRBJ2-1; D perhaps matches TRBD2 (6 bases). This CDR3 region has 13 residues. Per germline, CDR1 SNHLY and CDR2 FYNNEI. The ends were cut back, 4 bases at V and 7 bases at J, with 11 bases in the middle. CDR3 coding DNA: TGTGCCAGCAGTGCGCTAGCGCGGAATGAGCAGTTCTTC. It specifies CASSALARNEQFF.

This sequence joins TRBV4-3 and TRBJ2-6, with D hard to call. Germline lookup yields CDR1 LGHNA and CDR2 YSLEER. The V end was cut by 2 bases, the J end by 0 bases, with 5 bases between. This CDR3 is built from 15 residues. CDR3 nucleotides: TGCGCCAGCAGCCAACAATACTCTGGGGCCAACGTCCTGACTTTC. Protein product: CASSQQYSGANVLTF.

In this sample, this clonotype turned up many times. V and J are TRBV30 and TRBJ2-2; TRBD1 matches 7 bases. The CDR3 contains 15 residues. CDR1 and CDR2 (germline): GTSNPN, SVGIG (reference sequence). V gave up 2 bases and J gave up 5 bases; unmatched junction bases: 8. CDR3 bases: TGTGCCTGGAGTCTGGCAGGGGGTGGAACCGGGGAGCTGTTTTTT. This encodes CAWSLAGGGTGELFF.

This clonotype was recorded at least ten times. CDR3 loop: CASSPGTFYNEQFF. The DNA of the CDR3 is TGCGCCAGCAGCCCAGGGACATTCTACAATGAGCAGTTCTTC. The J gene is TRBJ2-1, the V gene TRBV5-1, with D possibly TRBD1 on 6 matching bases. In germline, CDR1 is SGHRS, CDR2 YFSETQ. Trimming removed 4 bases at V and 3 bases at J, with 11 bases between. This CDR3 spans 14 amino acids.